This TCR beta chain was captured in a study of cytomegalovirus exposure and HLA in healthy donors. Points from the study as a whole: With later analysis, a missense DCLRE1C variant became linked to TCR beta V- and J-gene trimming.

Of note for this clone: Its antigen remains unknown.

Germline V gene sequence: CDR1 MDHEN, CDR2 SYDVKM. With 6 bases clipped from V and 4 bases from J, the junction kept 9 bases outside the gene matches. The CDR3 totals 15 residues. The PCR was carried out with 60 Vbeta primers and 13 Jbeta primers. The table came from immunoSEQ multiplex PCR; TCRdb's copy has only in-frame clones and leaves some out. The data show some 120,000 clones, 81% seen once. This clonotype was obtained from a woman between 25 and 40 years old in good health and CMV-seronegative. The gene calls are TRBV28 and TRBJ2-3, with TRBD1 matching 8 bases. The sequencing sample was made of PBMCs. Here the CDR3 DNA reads TGTGCCAGCAGCGTAATGCAGGGGGCCGCAGATACGCAGTATTTT. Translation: CASSVMQGAADTQYF.